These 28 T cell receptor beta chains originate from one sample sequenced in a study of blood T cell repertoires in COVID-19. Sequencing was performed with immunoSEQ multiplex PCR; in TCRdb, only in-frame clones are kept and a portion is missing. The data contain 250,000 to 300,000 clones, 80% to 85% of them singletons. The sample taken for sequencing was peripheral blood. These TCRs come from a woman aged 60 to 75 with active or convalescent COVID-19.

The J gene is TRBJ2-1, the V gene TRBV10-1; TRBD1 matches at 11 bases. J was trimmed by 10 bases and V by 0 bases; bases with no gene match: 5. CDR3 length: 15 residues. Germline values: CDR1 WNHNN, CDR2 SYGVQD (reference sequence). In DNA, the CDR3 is TGCGCCAGCAGTGAGTCCGGGACAGGGGGAGTGGAGCAGTTCTTC. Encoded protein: CASSESGTGGVEQFF.

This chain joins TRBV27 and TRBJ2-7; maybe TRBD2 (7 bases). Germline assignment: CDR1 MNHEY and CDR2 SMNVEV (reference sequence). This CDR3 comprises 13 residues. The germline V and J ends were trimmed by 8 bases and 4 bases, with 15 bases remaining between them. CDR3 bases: TGTGCCAGCGCCCGGGGGGCCGTTTACGAGCAGTACTTC. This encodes CASARGAVYEQYF.

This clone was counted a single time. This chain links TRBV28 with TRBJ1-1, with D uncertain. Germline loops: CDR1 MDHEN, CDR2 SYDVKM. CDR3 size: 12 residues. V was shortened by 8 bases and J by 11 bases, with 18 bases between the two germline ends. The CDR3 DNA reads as TGTGCCAGCGTGGTGCCGGACTTACGGGCTTTCTTT. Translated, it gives CASVVPDLRAFF.

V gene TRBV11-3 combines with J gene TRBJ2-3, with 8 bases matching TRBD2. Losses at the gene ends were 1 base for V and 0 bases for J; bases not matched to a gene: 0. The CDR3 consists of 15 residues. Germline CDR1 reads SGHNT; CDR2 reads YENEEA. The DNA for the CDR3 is TGTGCCAGCAGCTTAGTAGCGGGGAGCACAGATACGCAGTATTTT. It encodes CASSLVAGSTDTQYF.

CDR3 in DNA: TGTGCCAGCAGTACCCGGGAGGTAACCTACAATGAGCAGTTCTTC. Its protein product is CASSTREVTYNEQFF. The rearrangement joins TRBV27 to TRBJ2-1, with 7 bases that match TRBD2. The germline gives CDR1 MNHEY, CDR2 SMNVEV (reference sequence). The V gene end was trimmed by 5 bases and the J gene end by 2 bases; junction bases not matched to a gene: 6. This CDR3 has 15 residues.

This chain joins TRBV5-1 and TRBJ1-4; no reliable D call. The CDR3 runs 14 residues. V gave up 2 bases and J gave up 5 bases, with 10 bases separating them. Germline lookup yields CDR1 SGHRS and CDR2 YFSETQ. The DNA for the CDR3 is TGCGCCAGCAGCTTTAATGACGGGAATGAAAAACTGTTTTTT. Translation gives CASSFNDGNEKLFF.

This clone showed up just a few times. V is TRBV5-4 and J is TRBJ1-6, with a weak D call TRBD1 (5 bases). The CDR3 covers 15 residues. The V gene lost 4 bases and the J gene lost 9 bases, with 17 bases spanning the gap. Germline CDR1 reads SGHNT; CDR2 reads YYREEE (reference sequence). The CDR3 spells CASSVSGRGASPLHF. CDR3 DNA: TGTGCCAGCAGCGTATCGGGGAGGGGCGCTTCACCCCTCCACTTT. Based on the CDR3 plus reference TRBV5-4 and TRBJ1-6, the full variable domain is ETGVTQSPTHLIKTRGQQVTLRCSSQSGHNTVSWYQQALGQGPQFIFQYYREEENGRGNFPPRFSGLQFPNYSSELNVNALELDDSALYLCASSVSGRGASPLHFGNGTRLTVT.

The CDR3 protein is CSSPGGAEAFF. The CDR3 DNA follows: TGCAGCTCTCCGGGAGGTGCTGAAGCTTTCTTT. The chain links TRBV29-1 to TRBJ1-1, with D uncertain. The V gene's germline CDR1 is SQVTM and CDR2 ANQGSEA. Between the trimmed V and J ends, which lost 8 bases and 6 bases, there was a span of 13 bases. This CDR3 contains 11 residues.

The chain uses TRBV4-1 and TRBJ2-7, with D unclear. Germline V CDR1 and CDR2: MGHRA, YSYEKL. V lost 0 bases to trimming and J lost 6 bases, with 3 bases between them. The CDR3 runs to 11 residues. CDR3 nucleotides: TGCGCCAGCAGCCAAGACGGCGAGCAGTACTTC. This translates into CASSQDGEQYF.

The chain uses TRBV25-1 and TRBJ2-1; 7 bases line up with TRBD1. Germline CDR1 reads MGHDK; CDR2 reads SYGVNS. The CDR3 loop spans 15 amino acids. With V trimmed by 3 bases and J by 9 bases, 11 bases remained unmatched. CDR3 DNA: TGTGCCAGCAGTGATCCCGGGACAGCGCAGGTTGAGCAGTTCTTC. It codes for CASSDPGTAQVEQFF.

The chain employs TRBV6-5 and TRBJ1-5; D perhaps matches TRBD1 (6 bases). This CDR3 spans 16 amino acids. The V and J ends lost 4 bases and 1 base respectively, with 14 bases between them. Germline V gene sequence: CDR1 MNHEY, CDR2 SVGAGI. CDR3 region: CASSLQGIGSNQPQHF. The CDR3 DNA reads TGTGCCAGCAGTTTGCAGGGGATAGGGAGCAATCAGCCCCAGCATTTT.

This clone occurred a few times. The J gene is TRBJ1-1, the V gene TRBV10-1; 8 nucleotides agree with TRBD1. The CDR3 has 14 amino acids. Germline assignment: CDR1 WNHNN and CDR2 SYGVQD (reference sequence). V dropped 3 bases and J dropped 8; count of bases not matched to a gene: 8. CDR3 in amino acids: CASSDPGQGSEAFF. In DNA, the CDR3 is TGCGCCAGCAGTGACCCAGGACAGGGATCCGAAGCTTTCTTT.

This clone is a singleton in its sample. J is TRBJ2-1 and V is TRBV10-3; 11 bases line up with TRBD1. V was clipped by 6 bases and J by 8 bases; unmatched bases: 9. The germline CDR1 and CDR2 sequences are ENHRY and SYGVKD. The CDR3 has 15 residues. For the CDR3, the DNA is TGTGCCATCAGCCAGGACAGGGGGCAGGGAGATGAGCAGTTCTTC. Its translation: CAISQDRGQGDEQFF.

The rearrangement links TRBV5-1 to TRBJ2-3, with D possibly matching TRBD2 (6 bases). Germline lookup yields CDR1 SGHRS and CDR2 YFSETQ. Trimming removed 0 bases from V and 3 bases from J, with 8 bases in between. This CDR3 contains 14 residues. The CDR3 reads CASSLEEGTDTQYF. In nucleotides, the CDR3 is TGCGCCAGCAGCTTGGAGGAGGGTACAGATACGCAGTATTTT.

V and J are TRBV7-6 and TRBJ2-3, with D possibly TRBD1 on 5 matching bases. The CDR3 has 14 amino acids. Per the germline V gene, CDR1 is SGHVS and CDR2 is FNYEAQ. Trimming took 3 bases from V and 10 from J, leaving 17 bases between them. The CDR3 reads CASSLGRAPQPQYF. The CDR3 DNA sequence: TGTGCCAGCAGCTTGGGCAGGGCCCCCCAACCGCAGTATTTT.

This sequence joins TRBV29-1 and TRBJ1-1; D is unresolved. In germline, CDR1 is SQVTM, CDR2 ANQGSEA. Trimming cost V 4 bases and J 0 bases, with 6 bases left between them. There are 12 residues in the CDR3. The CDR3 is CSVVRVNTEAFF. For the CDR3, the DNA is TGCAGCGTTGTACGGGTGAACACTGAAGCTTTCTTT.

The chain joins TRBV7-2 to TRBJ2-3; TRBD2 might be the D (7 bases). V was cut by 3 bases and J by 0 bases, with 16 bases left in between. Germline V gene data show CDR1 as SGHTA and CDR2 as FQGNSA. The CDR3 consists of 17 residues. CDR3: CASSFFGGGVSTDTQYF. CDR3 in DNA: TGTGCCAGCAGCTTTTTCGGAGGGGGGGTTAGCACAGATACGCAGTATTTT. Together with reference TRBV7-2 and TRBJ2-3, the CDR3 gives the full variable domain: GAGVSQSPSNKVTEKGKDVELRCDPISGHTALYWYRQSLGQGLEFLIYFQGNSAPDKSGLPSDRFSAERTGGSVSTLTIQRTQQEDSAVYLCASSFFGGGVSTDTQYFGPGTRLTVL.

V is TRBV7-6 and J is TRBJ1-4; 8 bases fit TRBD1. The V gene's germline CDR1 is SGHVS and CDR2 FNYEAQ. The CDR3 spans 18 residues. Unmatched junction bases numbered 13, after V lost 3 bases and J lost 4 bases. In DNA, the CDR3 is TGTGCCAGCAGCTTGGGACAGGCCAAGGTCGGCCGTAATGAAAAACTGTTTTTT. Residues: CASSLGQAKVGRNEKLFF.

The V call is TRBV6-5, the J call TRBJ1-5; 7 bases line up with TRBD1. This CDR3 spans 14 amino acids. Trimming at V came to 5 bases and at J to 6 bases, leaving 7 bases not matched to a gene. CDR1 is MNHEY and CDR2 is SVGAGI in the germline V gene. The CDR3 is CASSRDRVTQPQHF. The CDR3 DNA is TGTGCCAGCAGTCGCGACAGGGTGACTCAGCCCCAGCATTTT.

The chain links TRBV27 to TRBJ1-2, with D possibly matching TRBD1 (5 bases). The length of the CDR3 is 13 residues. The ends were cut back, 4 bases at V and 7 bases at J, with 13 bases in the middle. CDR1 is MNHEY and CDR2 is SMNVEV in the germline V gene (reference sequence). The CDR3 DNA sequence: TGTGCCAGCAGTTCATTAGGGGTTAGTGGCTACACCTTC. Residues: CASSSLGVSGYTF.

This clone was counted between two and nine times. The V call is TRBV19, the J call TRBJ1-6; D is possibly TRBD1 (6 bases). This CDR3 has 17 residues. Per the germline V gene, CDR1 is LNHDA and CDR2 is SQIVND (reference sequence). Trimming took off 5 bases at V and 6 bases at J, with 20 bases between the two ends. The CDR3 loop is CASSPQGGPNFNSPLHF. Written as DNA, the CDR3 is TGTGCCAGTAGTCCTCAAGGGGGACCGAACTTTAATTCACCCCTCCACTTT.

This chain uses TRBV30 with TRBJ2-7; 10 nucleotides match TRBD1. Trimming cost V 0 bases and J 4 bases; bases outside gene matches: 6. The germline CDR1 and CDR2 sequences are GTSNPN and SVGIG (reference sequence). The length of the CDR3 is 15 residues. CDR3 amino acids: CAWSVGDRGVYEQYF. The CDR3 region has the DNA TGTGCCTGGAGTGTAGGGGACAGGGGCGTTTACGAGCAGTACTTC.

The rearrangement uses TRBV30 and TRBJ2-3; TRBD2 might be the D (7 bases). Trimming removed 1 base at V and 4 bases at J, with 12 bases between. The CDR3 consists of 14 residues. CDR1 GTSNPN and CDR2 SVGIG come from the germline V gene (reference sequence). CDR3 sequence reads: CAWSGGGPPDTQYF. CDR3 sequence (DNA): TGTGCCTGGAGTGGGGGGGGGCCGCCAGATACGCAGTATTTT.

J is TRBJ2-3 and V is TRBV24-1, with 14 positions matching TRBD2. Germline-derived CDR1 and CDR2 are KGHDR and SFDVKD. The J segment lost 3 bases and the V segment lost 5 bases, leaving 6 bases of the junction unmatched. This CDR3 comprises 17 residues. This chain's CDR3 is CATSGTTSGGGTDTQYF. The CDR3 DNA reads TGTGCCACCAGTGGCACGACTAGCGGGGGGGGGACAGATACGCAGTATTTT.

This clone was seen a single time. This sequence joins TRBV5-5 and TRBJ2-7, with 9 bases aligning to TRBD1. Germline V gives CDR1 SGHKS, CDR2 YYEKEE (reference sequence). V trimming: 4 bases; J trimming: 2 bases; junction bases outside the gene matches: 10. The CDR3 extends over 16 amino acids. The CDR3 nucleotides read TGTGCCAGCAGCCGCACCAAACAGGGGGCAACCTACGAGCAGTACTTC. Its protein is CASSRTKQGATYEQYF. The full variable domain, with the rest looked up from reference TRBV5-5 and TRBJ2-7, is DAGVTQSPTHLIKTRGQQVTLRCSPISGHKSVSWYQQVLGQGPQFIFQYYEKEERGRGNFPDRFSARQFPNYSSELNVNALLLGDSALYLCASSRTKQGATYEQYFGPGTRLTVT.

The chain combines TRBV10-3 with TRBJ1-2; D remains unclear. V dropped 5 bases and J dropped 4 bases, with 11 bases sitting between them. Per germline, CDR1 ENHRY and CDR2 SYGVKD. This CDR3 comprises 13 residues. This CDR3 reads CAISRDAPYGYTF. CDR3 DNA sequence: TGTGCCATCAGTCGGGATGCGCCCTATGGCTACACCTTC.

CDR3 nucleotide sequence: TGTGCCAGCAACTCCCCCGGGGTGAACACTGAAGCTTTCTTT. Translating it yields CASNSPGVNTEAFF. The chain uses TRBV2 and TRBJ1-1; unclear D gene. The V gene lost 7 bases and the J gene lost 0 bases, with 12 bases spanning the gap. Germline-derived CDR1 and CDR2 are SNHLY and FYNNEI. CDR3 length: 14 amino acids.

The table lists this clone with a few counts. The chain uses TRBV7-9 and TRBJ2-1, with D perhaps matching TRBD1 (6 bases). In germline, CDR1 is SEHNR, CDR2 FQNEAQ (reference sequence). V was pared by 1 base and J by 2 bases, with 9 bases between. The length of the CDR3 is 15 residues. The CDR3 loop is CASSLEGGAYNEQFF. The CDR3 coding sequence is TGTGCCAGCAGCTTAGAAGGGGGTGCCTACAATGAGCAGTTCTTC.